This is a list of T cell receptor beta chains from one sample in a study of CD8 T cells in Susac syndrome. MiXCR was run by TCRdb on the immunoSEQ multiplex PCR reads, yielding one entry per CDR3 protein. The sample has 130,000 or so distinct CDR3 sequences, roughly 89% seen once. The sequencing sample was made of CD8+ T cells from PBMCs. Source of these receptors: a human donor with multiple sclerosis. The CDR3 runs from the conserved cysteine through the conserved F or W. D genes are given only for firm matches. Expanded clones get a size class; other rows say once, few or many, or leave the size out.

clone size	D gene	J gene	V gene	CDR3 DNA	CDR3 protein
once	NA	TRBJ2-1	TRBV14	TGTGCCAGCAGCCAATGGGGGGCTAGGAGGAATGAGCAGTTCTTC	CASSQWGARRNEQFF
once	NA	TRBJ2-2	TRBV19	TGTGCCAGTAGTATTCTAGGGGAGCTGTTTTTT	CASSILGELFF
NA	NA	TRBJ2-3	TRBV12-3/TRBV12-4	TGTGCCAGCAGTGCCCGGGACATCACAGATACGCAGTATTTT	CASSARDITDTQYF
NA	NA	TRBJ2-2	TRBV20-1	TGCAGTGCTTCACATAAAACAGGGAACACCGGGGAGCTGTTTTTT	CSASHKTGNTGELFF
NA	NA	TRBJ2-3	TRBV7-2	TGTGCCAGCAGCTCTTTAGCGGGCACAGATACGCAGTATTTT	CASSSLAGTDTQYF
NA	TRBD1	TRBJ1-1	TRBV28	TGTGCCAGCAGCTACGACAGGGGGATGAACACTGAAGCTTTCTTT	CASSYDRGMNTEAFF
NA	NA	TRBJ2-5	TRBV24-1	TGTGCCACCAGTGACCCGGACAACCAAGAGACCCAGTACTTC	CATSDPDNQETQYF
NA	TRBD2	TRBJ2-2	TRBV2	TGTGCCAGTACGGGACTAGCGGGAGATAACACCGGGGAGCTGTTTTTT	CASTGLAGDNTGELFF
NA	NA	TRBJ1-3	TRBV5-6	TGTGCCAGCAGCTCATGGGGACCTGGAAACACCATATATTTT	CASSSWGPGNTIYF
once	NA	TRBJ2-1	TRBV20-1	TGCAGTGCTAGAGAGCAGGGGGGAAACTACAATGAGCAGTTCTTC	CSAREQGGNYNEQFF
once	NA	TRBJ2-6	TRBV18	TGTGCCAGCTCACCACCCAATAAGGTCCTGTCTGGGGCCAACGTCCTGACTTTC	CASSPPNKVLSGANVLTF
NA	NA	TRBJ2-5	TRBV6-6	TGTGCCAGCGAGACGGGAGAGGACCAAGAGACCCAGTACTTC	CASETGEDQETQYF
NA	NA	TRBJ2-3	TRBV15	TGTGCCACCAGCGGGACCCGGAGGGTAGATACGCAGTATTTT	CATSGTRRVDTQYF